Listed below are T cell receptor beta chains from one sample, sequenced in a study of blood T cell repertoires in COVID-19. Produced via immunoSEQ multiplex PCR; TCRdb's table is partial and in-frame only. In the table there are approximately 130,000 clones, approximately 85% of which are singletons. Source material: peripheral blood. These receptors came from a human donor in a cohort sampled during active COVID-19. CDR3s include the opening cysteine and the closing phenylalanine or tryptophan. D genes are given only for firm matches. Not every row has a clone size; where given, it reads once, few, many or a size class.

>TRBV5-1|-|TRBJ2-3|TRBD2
CASSLALAGSDTQYF
TGCGCCAGCAGCTTGGCACTAGCGGGGTCAGATACGCAGTATTTT
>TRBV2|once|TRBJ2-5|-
CASSEALGTQYF
TGTGCCAGCAGTGAAGCGCTCGGGACCCAGTACTTC
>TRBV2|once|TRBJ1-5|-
CASSEGGDSNQPQHF
TGTGCCAGCAGCGAAGGGGGGGATAGCAATCAGCCCCAGCATTTT
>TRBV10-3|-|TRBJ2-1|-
CAITTGLRDEQFF
TGTGCCATCACAACAGGGCTTAGGGATGAGCAGTTCTTC
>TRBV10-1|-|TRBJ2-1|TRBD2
CAHRREGEPYNEQFF
TGCGCCCATCGGCGGGAGGGGGAACCCTACAATGAGCAGTTCTTC
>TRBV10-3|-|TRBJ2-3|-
CAISEPSAGDTQYF
TGTGCCATCAGTGAGCCCTCGGCAGGTGATACGCAGTATTTT
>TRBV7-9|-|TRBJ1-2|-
CASSRGNNYGYTF
TGTGCCAGCAGTCGGGGGAATAACTATGGCTACACCTTC
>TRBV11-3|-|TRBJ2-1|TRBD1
CASSPLRPGQGNNEQFF
TGTGCCAGCAGTCCCCTTCGTCCGGGACAGGGAAATAATGAGCAGTTCTTC
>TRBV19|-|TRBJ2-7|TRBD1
CASSAGTAFYEQYF
TGTGCCAGTAGCGCCGGGACAGCCTTCTACGAGCAGTACTTC
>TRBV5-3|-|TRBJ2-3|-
CARSLNPSALSASDTQYF
TGTGCCAGAAGCTTGAATCCTAGCGCACTGTCAGCCTCAGATACGCAGTATTTT
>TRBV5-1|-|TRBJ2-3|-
CASSLNSDTQYF
TGCGCCAGCAGCTTGAACTCAGATACGCAGTATTTT
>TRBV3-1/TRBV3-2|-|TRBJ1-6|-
CASSPLGGGDSPLHF
TGTGCCAGCAGCCCCCTCGGTGGGGGGGATTCACCCCTCCACTTT
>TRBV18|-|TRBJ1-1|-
CASSPGEYTEAFF
TGTGCCAGCTCACCGGGAGAGTACACTGAAGCTTTCTTT
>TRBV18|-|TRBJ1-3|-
CASSLGQMHSGNTIYF
TGTGCCAGCTCGCTTGGACAGATGCATTCTGGAAACACCATATATTTT
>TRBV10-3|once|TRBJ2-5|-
CATATNPETQYF
TGTGCCACGGCGACAAACCCGGAGACCCAGTACTTC
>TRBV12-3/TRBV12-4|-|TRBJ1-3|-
CASSVYSGNTIYF
TGTGCCAGCTCGGTCTACTCTGGAAACACCATATATTTT
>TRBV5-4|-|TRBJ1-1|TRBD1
CASSWGGQGDDEAFF
TGTGCCAGCAGCTGGGGGGGACAGGGGGATGATGAAGCTTTCTTT
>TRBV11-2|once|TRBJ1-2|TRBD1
CASSSPQGLNYGYTF
TGTGCCAGCAGCTCGCCACAGGGGTTAAACTATGGCTACACCTTC